This TCR beta chain was identified during a study of CD8 T cells in ankylosing spondylitis. Overall study findings and caveats: Some motif variants had been reported before (in reactive arthritis synovial fluid and blood). Blood from ankylosing spondylitis patients appeared to carry a characteristic roughly eight-variant TCR beta motif. Clones that were linked to disease were CD8+ and were relatively rare in peripheral blood.

Preparation of TCR beta libraries was done by quantitative 5'-RACE with molecular barcodes. One entry per CDR3 protein results from TCRdb running MiXCR on the 5' RACE reads. The data hold 200,000 or so distinct CDR3 sequences, with 20% to 30% observed a single time. CDR1 and CDR2 from the germline V gene are LNHNV and YYDKDF (reference sequence). CDR3 length: 16 residues. V was pared by 0 bases and J by 4 bases, with 5 bases of the junction left unmatched. Concerning this clonotype itself: The target antigen is unknown.

This clonotype originated in a male donor with ankylosing spondylitis or in good health (not recorded which). Specimen: blood, either unsorted or a sorted T cell fraction (not recorded which). The chain recombines TRBV15 with TRBJ2-1; 8 nucleotides line up with TRBD2. The CDR3 sequence: CATSRDGAGAYNEQFF. CDR3 bases: TGTGCCACCAGCAGAGATGGAGCGGGAGCTTACAATGAGCAGTTCTTC.